This T cell receptor (beta chain) emerged from a study of blood T cell repertoires in COVID-19. Study in general: The United States, Italy and Spain were the sources of the acute and convalescent COVID-19 samples. In each case, the material was cDNA or gDNA derived from T cells, B-cell-depleted T cells, or PBMCs.

Germline trimming cut 9 bases from V and 5 bases from J; bases unmatched to any gene: 7. This CDR3 is built from 13 residues. Germline assignment: CDR1 LNHDA and CDR2 SQIVND (reference sequence). The repertoire was sequenced with immunoSEQ multiplex PCR; TCRdb's copy has only in-frame clones and lacks some. The table lists 210,000 or so clones, 80% to 90% of them singletons. The J gene is TRBJ1-2, the V gene TRBV19; 9 bases align to TRBD1. The receptor comes from an elderly woman with active or convalescent COVID-19. The sequenced sample was peripheral blood. The CDR3, as DNA: TGTGCCAGCCGTGGGACAGGGAAATATGGCTACACCTTC. It translates to CASRGTGKYGYTF.